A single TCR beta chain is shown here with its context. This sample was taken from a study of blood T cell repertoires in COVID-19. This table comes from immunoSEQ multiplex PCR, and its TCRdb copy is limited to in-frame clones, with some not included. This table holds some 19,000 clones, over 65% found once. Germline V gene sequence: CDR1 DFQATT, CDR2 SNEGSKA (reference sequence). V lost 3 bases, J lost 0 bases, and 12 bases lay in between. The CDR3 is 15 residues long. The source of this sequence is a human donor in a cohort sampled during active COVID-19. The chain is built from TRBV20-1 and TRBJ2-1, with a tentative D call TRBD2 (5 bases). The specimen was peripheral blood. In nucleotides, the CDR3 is TGCAGTGCTAGTAGGTTGGACTCCTCCTACAATGAGCAGTTCTTC. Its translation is CSASRLDSSYNEQFF.